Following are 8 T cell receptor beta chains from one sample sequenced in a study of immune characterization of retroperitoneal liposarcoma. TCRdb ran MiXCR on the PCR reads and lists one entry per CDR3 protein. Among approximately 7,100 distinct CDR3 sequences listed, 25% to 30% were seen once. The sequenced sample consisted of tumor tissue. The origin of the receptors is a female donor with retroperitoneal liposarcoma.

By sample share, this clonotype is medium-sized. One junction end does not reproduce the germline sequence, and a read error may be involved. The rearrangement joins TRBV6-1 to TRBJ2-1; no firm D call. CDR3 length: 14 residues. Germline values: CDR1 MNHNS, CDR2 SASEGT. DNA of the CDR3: TGTGCCAGCAGAGAAGATAACGGCTACTACGAGCAGTTCTTC. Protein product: CASREDNGYYEQFF.

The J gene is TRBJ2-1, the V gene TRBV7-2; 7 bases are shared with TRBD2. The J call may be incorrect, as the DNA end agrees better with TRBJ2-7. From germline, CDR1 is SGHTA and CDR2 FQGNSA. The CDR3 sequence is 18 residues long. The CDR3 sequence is CASSLGGLRAPPYNEQYF. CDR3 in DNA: TGTGCCAGCAGCTTGGGAGGGTTACGGGCCCCGCCCTACAATGAGCAGTACTTC.

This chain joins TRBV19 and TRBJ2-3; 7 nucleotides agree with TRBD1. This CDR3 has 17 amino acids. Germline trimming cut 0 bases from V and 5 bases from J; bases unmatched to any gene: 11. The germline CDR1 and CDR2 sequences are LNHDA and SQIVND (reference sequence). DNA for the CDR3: TGTGCCAGTAGTATAGATCAGGGGACAGTAACACAAGATACGCAGTATTTT. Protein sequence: CASSIDQGTVTQDTQYF.

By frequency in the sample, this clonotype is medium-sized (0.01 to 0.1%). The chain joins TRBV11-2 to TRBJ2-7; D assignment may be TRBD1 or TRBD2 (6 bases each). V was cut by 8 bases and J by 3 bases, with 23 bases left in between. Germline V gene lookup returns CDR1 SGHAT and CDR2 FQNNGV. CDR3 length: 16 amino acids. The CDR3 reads CASRNVQGSGDYEQYF. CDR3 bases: TGTGCCAGCCGGAACGTACAGGGTTCGGGGGACTACGAGCAGTACTTC. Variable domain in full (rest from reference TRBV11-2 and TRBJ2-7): EAGVAQSPRYKIIEKRQSVAFWCNPISGHATLYWYQQILGQGPKLLIQFQNNGVVDDSQLPKDRFSAERLKGVDSTLKIQPAKLEDSAVYLCASRNVQGSGDYEQYFGPGTRLTVT.

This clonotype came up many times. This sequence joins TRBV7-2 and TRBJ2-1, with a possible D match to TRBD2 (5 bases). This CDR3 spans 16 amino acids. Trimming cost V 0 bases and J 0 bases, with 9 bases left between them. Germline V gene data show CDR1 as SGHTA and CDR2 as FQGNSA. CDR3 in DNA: TGTGCCAGCAGCTTAGCGAGGGCCTCCTCCTACAATGAGCAGTTCTTC. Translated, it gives CASSLARASSYNEQFF.

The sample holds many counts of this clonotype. The DNA for the CDR3 is TGTGCCAGCGGCTCCAAGCGGGGGGCGTACGAGCAGTACTTC. Its translation is CASGSKRGAYEQYF. V and J are TRBV27 and TRBJ2-7; 9 bases are a match to TRBD2. Germline CDR1 MNHEY, CDR2 SMNVEV (reference sequence). The CDR3 is 14 amino acids. J gave up 4 bases and V 8 bases, and 9 bases lay outside the gene matches.

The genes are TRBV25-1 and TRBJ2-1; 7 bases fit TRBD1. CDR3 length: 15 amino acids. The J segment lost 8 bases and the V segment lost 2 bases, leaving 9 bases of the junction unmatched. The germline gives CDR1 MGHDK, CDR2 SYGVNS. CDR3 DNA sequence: TGTGCCAGCAGTGAAGTTGTGACAGGGAGTCATGAGCAGTTCTTC. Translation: CASSEVVTGSHEQFF. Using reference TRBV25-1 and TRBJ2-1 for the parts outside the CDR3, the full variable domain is EADIYQTPRYLVIGTGKKITLECSQTMGHDKMYWYQQDPGMELHLIHYSYGVNSTEKGDLSSESTVSRIRTEHFPLTLESARPSHTSQYLCASSEVVTGSHEQFFGPGTRLTVL.

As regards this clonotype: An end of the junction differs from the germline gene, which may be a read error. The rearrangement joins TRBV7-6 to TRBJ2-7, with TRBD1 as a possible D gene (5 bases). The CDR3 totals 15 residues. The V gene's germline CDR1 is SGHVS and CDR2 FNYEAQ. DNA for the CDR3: TGTGCCAGCAGCCGCCGATCGGGTAGGGGTGACGAGCCGTCCTTC. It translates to CASSRRSGRGDEPSF.